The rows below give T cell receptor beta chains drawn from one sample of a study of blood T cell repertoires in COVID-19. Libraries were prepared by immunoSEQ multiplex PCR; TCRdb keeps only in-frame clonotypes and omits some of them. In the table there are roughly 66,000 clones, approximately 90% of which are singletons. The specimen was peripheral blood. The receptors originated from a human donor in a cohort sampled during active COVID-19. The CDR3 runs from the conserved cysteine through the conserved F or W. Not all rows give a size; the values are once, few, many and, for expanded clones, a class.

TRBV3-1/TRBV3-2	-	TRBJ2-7	CASSPTVGSGPSYEQYF
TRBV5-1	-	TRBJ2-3	CASSSLAGGLTDTQYF
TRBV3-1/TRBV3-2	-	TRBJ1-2	CASSQRWSGLDNYGYTF
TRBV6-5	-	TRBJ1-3	CASRTWGGSGNTIYF
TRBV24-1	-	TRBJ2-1	CATSDSTYNEQFF
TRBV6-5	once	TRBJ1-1	CASIPTGSRTEAFF
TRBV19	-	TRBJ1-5	CASSIERQQPQHF
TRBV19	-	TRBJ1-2	CASSWDRNGYTF
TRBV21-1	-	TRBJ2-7	CASSKGAGREQYF
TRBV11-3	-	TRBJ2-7	CASSLGSQSLEQYF
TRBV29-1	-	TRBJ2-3	CSTRITSTDTQYF
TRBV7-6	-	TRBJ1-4	CASSLPSNEKLFF
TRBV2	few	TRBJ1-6	CASRDINNSPLHF
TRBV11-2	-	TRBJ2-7	CASSLNPSGSSYEQYF
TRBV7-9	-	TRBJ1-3	CASSSPVGGAGNTIYF
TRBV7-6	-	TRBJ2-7	CASSWASGSNEQYF
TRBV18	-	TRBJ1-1	CASSRLDSPNTEAFF
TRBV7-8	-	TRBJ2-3	CASSTRDRGADTQYF
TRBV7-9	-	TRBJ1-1	CASTTRDRGSNTEAFF
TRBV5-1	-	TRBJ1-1	CASKDGSGDTEAFF
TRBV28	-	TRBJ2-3	CASSQAGLDRRTDTQYF
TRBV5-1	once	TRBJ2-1	CASNEGLAGDRGSYNEQFF
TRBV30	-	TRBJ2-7	CAWSLGTSETYEQYF
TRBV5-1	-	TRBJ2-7	CASSRRPGGAGEQYF